Below are 13 T cell receptor beta chains sequenced from a single sample in a study of early T cells in non-severe SARS-CoV-2 infection. TCRdb ran MiXCR on the 5' RACE reads and lists one entry per CDR3 protein. The sample records around 50,000 distinct CDR3 sequences, roughly 13% being singletons. The sample comprised whole blood. The origin of the receptors is an adult who was a healthcare worker with PCR-confirmed SARS-CoV-2 infection or an uninfected control (not recorded which).

In its sample, this clonotype was seen a few times. This sequence joins TRBV7-9 and TRBJ1-1; the D is unclear. V lost 2 bases to trimming and J lost 1 base, with 8 bases between them. The germline gives CDR1 SEHNR, CDR2 FQNEAQ (reference sequence). CDR3 size: 14 residues. The CDR3: CASSLSRENTEAFF. DNA of the CDR3: TGTGCCAGCAGCTTAAGCCGGGAGAACACTGAAGCTTTCTTT.

At least ten counts were recorded for this clonotype. The chain employs TRBV11-2 and TRBJ1-1; D uncertain. The CDR3 consists of 13 residues. Looked up from germline, CDR1 is SGHAT and CDR2 is FQNNGV. V lost 5 bases and J lost 2, with 9 bases in between. CDR3 loop: CASSHRVNTEAFF. CDR3 DNA sequence: TGTGCCAGCAGCCATAGGGTAAACACTGAAGCTTTCTTT. Full variable domain (missing parts from reference TRBV11-2 and TRBJ1-1): EAGVAQSPRYKIIEKRQSVAFWCNPISGHATLYWYQQILGQGPKLLIQFQNNGVVDDSQLPKDRFSAERLKGVDSTLKIQPAKLEDSAVYLCASSHRVNTEAFFGQGTRLTVV.

This clonotype was found many times. This chain joins TRBV15 and TRBJ2-1, with 10 bases that match TRBD2. Germline CDR1 and CDR2: LNHNV and YYDKDF (reference sequence). The CDR3 extends over 19 amino acids. V trimming: 1 base; J trimming: 4 bases; junction bases outside the gene matches: 13. This CDR3 reads CATSRGAKTSGSPYNEQFF. The CDR3 DNA sequence: TGTGCCACCAGCAGAGGGGCCAAGACTAGCGGGTCCCCTTACAATGAGCAGTTCTTC.

This clonotype has a count of ten or more. J is TRBJ2-2 and V is TRBV6-5; 9 bases match TRBD2. The CDR3 contains 18 residues. Germline V lookup: CDR1 MNHEY, CDR2 SVGAGI. V gave up 3 bases and J gave up 7 bases; unmatched junction bases: 15. CDR3 region: CASSYRPGVAGVSGELFF. CDR3 coding DNA: TGTGCCAGCAGTTATCGCCCCGGAGTAGCGGGAGTAAGCGGGGAGCTGTTTTTT.

In this sample, this clonotype turned up many times. This chain links TRBV12-3 or TRBV12-4 with TRBJ2-6, with D maybe TRBD2 (6 bases). This CDR3 comprises 16 residues. V lost 6 bases to trimming and J lost 4 bases, with 16 bases between them. The DNA of the CDR3 is TGTGCCAGCAGCCCCGGGGCGGGATCGGGGGCCAACGTCCTGACTTTC. Its protein is CASSPGAGSGANVLTF.

The V call is TRBV4-2, the J call TRBJ2-1; 7 nucleotides match TRBD2. The CDR3 is 18 amino acids. Unmatched junction bases numbered 15, after V lost 0 bases and J lost 7 bases. Germline CDR1 reads LGHNA; CDR2 reads YNFKEQ. The CDR3 loop reads CASSQDRIERGVGNEQFF. DNA of the CDR3: TGTGCCAGCAGCCAAGATAGGATTGAGCGGGGAGTTGGGAATGAGCAGTTCTTC.

This clonotype was seen many times. The genes are TRBV12-2 and TRBJ1-4; the table's D call TRBD1 went unverified against the DNA. TRBV12-2 is classified as a pseudogene. The CDR3 sequence is 14 residues long. CDR3 in DNA: TGTGCAAGTCGTCCTTACCGGGCATGGGAAAAACTGTTTTTT. It codes for CASRPYRAWEKLFF.

This clonotype was counted ten times or more. The chain uses TRBV6-5 and TRBJ2-2; D unresolved. Trimming took off 6 bases at V and 1 base at J, with 3 bases between the two ends. This CDR3 region has 12 residues. Germline V gene lookup returns CDR1 MNHEY and CDR2 SVGAGI. The CDR3 nucleotides read TGTGCCAGCAGGGGGAACACCGGGGAGCTGTTTTTT. Its translation is CASRGNTGELFF.

The table lists this clonotype with many counts. This rearrangement joins TRBV7-3 to TRBJ2-3; a possible D gene is TRBD1 (6 bases). Trimming left V 5 bases short and J 3 bases short, with 18 bases between. The CDR3 is 16 residues long. Germline values: CDR1 SGHTA, CDR2 FQGTGA. CDR3 nucleotide sequence: TGTGCCAGCAGCCTTCGACCCCTAGGGGGAACAGATACGCAGTATTTT. This codes for CASSLRPLGGTDTQYF.

A note on this clonotype: Being one base from a much bigger clone, this may be a read error. The chain links TRBV3-1 to TRBJ2-1, with no clear D. The germline V gene has CDR1 LGHDT and CDR2 YNNKEL (reference sequence). CDR3 length: 13 residues. The CDR3 region is CANSHQNMYEQFF. Written as DNA, the CDR3 is TGTGCCAACAGCCATCAAAATATGTATGAGCAGTTCTTC.

This clonotype was counted ten times or more. The CDR3 here is CASSFRGDKANYGYTF. The CDR3 nucleotides are TGTGCCAGCAGTTTCAGGGGGGACAAGGCTAACTATGGCTACACCTTC. The rearrangement joins TRBV12-3 or TRBV12-4 to TRBJ1-2; TRBD1 matches 7 bases. V dropped 3 bases and J dropped 0; count of bases not matched to a gene: 7. The CDR3 is made up of 16 amino acids.

The table lists this clonotype with a few counts. This sequence joins TRBV29-1 and TRBJ2-1, with 9 bases aligning to TRBD1. The germline V gene has CDR1 SQVTM and CDR2 ANQGSEA. CDR3 length: 15 residues. With 3 bases clipped from V and 0 bases from J, the junction kept 3 bases outside the gene matches. DNA of the CDR3: TGCAGCGTTGAGGGACAGGGTATCTCCTACAATGAGCAGTTCTTC. As protein: CSVEGQGISYNEQFF.

V gene TRBV20-1 combines with J gene TRBJ2-7; TRBD1 might be the D (5 bases). Germline V gene lookup returns CDR1 DFQATT and CDR2 SNEGSKA (reference sequence). V lost 6 bases and J lost 4, with 16 bases in between. The CDR3 is 13 residues long. The CDR3 sequence: CSAQGPGQYEQYF. The CDR3 DNA follows: TGCAGTGCCCAGGGCCCAGGTCAATACGAGCAGTACTTC.